This entry is about one TCR beta chain. The antigen is not known. This record belongs to a study of response to subunit inactivated influenza vaccine. General study results and limits: Every seasonal influenza vaccination brings in few new T cells, the authors suggested.

MiXCR, run by TCRdb on the RT-PCR reads, gives a single entry per CDR3 protein. This sample yields more than 550,000 distinct CDR3 sequences, of which about 11% are seen a single time; 10% belongs to the top ten. Germline-derived CDR1 and CDR2 are LGHNA and YNFKEQ. The CDR3 has 19 residues. With V trimmed by 3 bases and J by 5 bases, 17 bases remained unmatched. This chain connects TRBV4-2 to TRBJ2-2; 8 nucleotides align to TRBD2. The TCR comes from a man aged 50 to 59 who received an inactivated influenza vaccine. The sequenced sample was PBMCs from blood, obtained on the day of vaccination. For the CDR3, the DNA is TGTGCCAGCAGCCAGATGGGGCGGATTAGCGGGGAGCGTACCGGGGAGCTGTTTTTT. Translation gives CASSQMGRISGERTGELFF.